These 8 T cell receptor beta chains came from one sample sequenced in a study of T cells in Graves' hyperthyroidism and ophthalmopathy. The source material, RNA transcripts, was used to amplify TCR beta CDR3 regions. When the TCR CDR3 underwent first-round RT-PCR, the HTBI primer set was used. Each CDR3 protein gets one entry after TCRdb re-called the multiplex PCR reads with MiXCR. The sample holds more than 550,000 distinct CDR3 sequences, 15% to 20% seen once. Sequencing was carried out using blood. All receptors come from a man over 45 with Graves' hyperthyroidism.

With regard to this clonotype: A junction end diverges from the germline sequence, so it may reflect a read error. The CDR3 DNA reads as TGTGCTAGCAGTTTATTACGTGGTACGCAGTATTTT. It encodes CASSLLRGTQYF. The rearrangement links TRBV28 to TRBJ2-3; D is undetermined. Per germline, CDR1 MDHEN and CDR2 SYDVKM. This CDR3 contains 12 residues.

The rearrangement joins TRBV30 to TRBJ2-2; D possibly corresponds to TRBD2 (6 bases). Trimming shortened V by 4 bases and J by 7 bases, and 16 bases separated the two germline ends. This CDR3 comprises 14 residues. Germline V gives CDR1 GTSNPN, CDR2 SVGIG (reference sequence). The CDR3 sequence is CAWNIGRSNGELFF. CDR3 coding DNA: TGTGCCTGGAATATAGGGAGGAGTAACGGGGAGCTGTTTTTT.

In this sample, this clonotype turned up a few times. The genes are TRBV13 and TRBJ2-2; D assignment may be TRBD1 or TRBD2 (5 bases each). Trimming took 5 bases from V and 3 from J, leaving 16 bases between them. The CDR3 spans 16 residues. CDR1 is PRHDT, CDR2 FYEKMQ, per germline (reference sequence). The CDR3 reads CASSQAGTGYTGELFF. CDR3 bases: TGTGCCAGCAGCCAAGCCGGGACCGGGTACACCGGGGAGCTGTTTTTT.

This clonotype was seen at least ten times. The rearrangement joins TRBV6-5 to TRBJ1-6; D remains unclear. Germline V gives CDR1 MNHEY, CDR2 SVGAGI. The ends were cut back, 0 bases at V and 5 bases at J, with 8 bases in the middle. This CDR3 has 15 residues. CDR3 bases: TGTGCCAGCAGTTACTCGGCTAGAAATAATTCACCCCTCCACTTT. Translated, it gives CASSYSARNNSPLHF.

About this clonotype itself: A much more abundant neighbour one base away suggests this may be a read error. The chain links TRBV6-5 to TRBJ2-1; 7 bases are a match to TRBD2. J lost 4 bases, V lost 0 bases, and 9 bases had no gene match. Germline assignment: CDR1 MNHEY and CDR2 SVGAGI. The CDR3 length is 17 residues. CDR3 DNA: TGTGCCAGCAGTTACTCAGAACTAGCGAGAAGATACAATGAGCAGTTCTTC. Encoded protein: CASSYSELARRYNEQFF.

The genes are TRBV11-2 and TRBJ1-2, with a weak D call TRBD1 (5 bases). Germline assignment: CDR1 SGHAT and CDR2 FQNNGV. The CDR3 is 15 amino acids. The V and J ends lost 0 bases and 4 bases respectively, with 12 bases between them. DNA of the CDR3: TGTGCCAGCAGCTTAGATGTTGGACACCTCTATGGCTACACCTTC. This encodes CASSLDVGHLYGYTF.

This clonotype came up many times. This chain joins TRBV19 and TRBJ1-1, with a possible D match to TRBD1 (5 bases). CDR1 and CDR2 (germline): LNHDA, SQIVND (reference sequence). The V and J ends lost 4 bases and 1 base respectively, with 13 bases between them. The CDR3 is 15 amino acids. The CDR3 coding sequence is TGTGCCAGTAGTAAAGATCTAGGGACGAACACTGAAGCTTTCTTT. Its protein is CASSKDLGTNTEAFF.

This clonotype showed up just a few times. A much larger clone lies a single base off, so this may be a read error. The gene calls are TRBV7-9 and TRBJ1-1, with D unresolved. CDR3 length: 13 residues. CDR1 SEHNR and CDR2 FQNEAQ come from the germline V gene (reference sequence). V was pared by 8 bases and J by 1 base, with 11 bases between. CDR3 loop: CASGPPWNTEAFF. The DNA for the CDR3 is TGTGCCAGCGGCCCGCCTTGGAACACTGAAGCTTTCTTT. Complete variable domain (other parts from reference TRBV7-9 and TRBJ1-1): DTGVSQNPRHKITKRGQNVTFRCDPISEHNRLYWYRQTLGQGPEFLTYFQNEAQLEKSRLLSDRFSAERPKGSFSTLEIQRTEQGDSAMYLCASGPPWNTEAFFGQGTRLTVV.